A single sample is the source of the 22 T cell receptor beta chains below, sequenced in a study of a mutant IDH1 vaccine in newly diagnosed glioma. These receptors lack a known antigen. The sample's time point: week 11, during vaccination. Each dose of the vaccine consisted of 300 ug of mutant IDH1 20-mer peptide, with topical imiquimod. Measured with immunoSEQ multiplex PCR; TCRdb has only the in-frame clones, and not every one. There are 110,000 or so clones in the sample; roughly nine tenths occur only once, and around 0.61% lies in the top ten. The sample here was PBMCs, taken from a glioma patient whose treatment included an IDH1 peptide vaccine. The receptors were gathered from a woman in her 50s with glioma.

V and J are TRBV4-1 and TRBJ2-7, with TRBD2 as a possible D gene (6 bases). The CDR3 loop spans 17 amino acids. Germline values: CDR1 MGHRA, CDR2 YSYEKL. V was trimmed by 0 bases and J by 0 bases, leaving 15 bases between them. CDR3 region: CASSQDLGGASSYEQYF. The DNA for the CDR3 is TGCGCCAGCAGCCAAGATCTTGGCGGGGCCAGCTCCTACGAGCAGTACTTC.

The rearrangement links TRBV5-1 to TRBJ2-7; maybe TRBD1 (5 bases). The CDR3 is made up of 15 amino acids. V gave up 4 bases and J gave up 7 bases, with 21 bases separating them. Germline V gene sequence: CDR1 SGHRS, CDR2 YFSETQ. CDR3 region: CASSNRTEIWGEQYF. The CDR3 DNA reads as TGCGCCAGCAGCAACAGGACGGAGATTTGGGGAGAGCAGTACTTC.

The sample holds one count of this clone. Germline and junction disagree at one end, which may indicate a read error. The V call is TRBV29-1, the J call TRBJ2-7, with a weak D call TRBD2 (6 bases). Germline CDR1 is SQVTM and CDR2 is ANQGSEA. The CDR3 consists of 11 residues. CDR3 bases: TGCAGCGTTGAGTCCCTGGAGGGTTGGCACTTC. Encoded protein: CSVESLEGWHF.

This clone was recorded once. The CDR3 bases are TGCGCCAGCAGCTTCCCGGGACAGGGGAGCGACGAGCAGTACTTC. The encoded protein is CASSFPGQGSDEQYF. The rearrangement joins TRBV5-1 to TRBJ2-7; TRBD1 agrees at 10 bases. V shed 2 bases, J shed 5 bases, and the junction held 7 bases outside the gene matches. In germline, CDR1 is SGHRS, CDR2 YFSETQ. This CDR3 spans 15 amino acids.

This chain links TRBV5-1 with TRBJ2-7; D gene uncertain. The V gene's germline CDR1 is SGHRS and CDR2 YFSETQ. This CDR3 has 13 residues. The V end was cut by 2 bases, the J end by 3 bases, with 9 bases between. The CDR3, as DNA: TGCGCCAGCAGCTTCAGTTTAGGCTACGAGCAGTACTTC. Its translation is CASSFSLGYEQYF.

This clone appeared a single time. The chain uses TRBV15 and TRBJ2-3, with D maybe TRBD1 (6 bases). The CDR3 sequence is 14 residues long. Germline V gene data show CDR1 as LNHNV and CDR2 as YYDKDF (reference sequence). Trimming cost V 1 base and J 6 bases, with 11 bases left between them. The CDR3 reads CATSRGRGPDTQYF. In DNA form, the CDR3 reads TGTGCCACCAGCAGAGGCAGGGGCCCCGATACGCAGTATTTT.

This rearrangement joins TRBV6-6 to TRBJ2-2; unclear D gene. In germline, CDR1 is MNHNY, CDR2 SVGAGI (reference sequence). V was shortened by 11 bases and J by 2 bases, with 6 bases between the two germline ends. The CDR3 contains 11 residues. The CDR3 DNA reads as TGTGCCGCCCATAACACCGGGGAGCTGTTTTTT. Protein sequence: CAAHNTGELFF.

This sequence joins TRBV19 and TRBJ2-1; 7 nucleotides line up with TRBD1. Germline trimming cut 3 bases from V and 5 bases from J; bases unmatched to any gene: 1. CDR1 and CDR2 (germline): LNHDA, SQIVND (reference sequence). The CDR3 is made up of 13 amino acids. The CDR3 DNA reads as TGTGCCAGTAGTATGAGGGGGCACAATGAGCAGTTCTTC. It codes for CASSMRGHNEQFF.

CDR3 sequence: CASSLFDRVRSPLHF. CDR3 nucleotide sequence: TGTGCCAGCAGTTTATTCGACAGGGTCCGATCACCCCTCCACTTT. This rearrangement joins TRBV28 to TRBJ1-6; 7 positions agree with TRBD1. The trim removed 1 base at V and 10 bases at J, leaving 7 bases unmatched. The CDR3 extends over 15 amino acids. Germline V gene lookup returns CDR1 MDHEN and CDR2 SYDVKM.

On this clone itself: Relative to the germline gene, one junction end is altered; a read error may explain this. The J gene is TRBJ1-4, the V gene TRBV5-1, with a weak D call TRBD1 (5 bases). The CDR3 spans 15 residues. From germline, CDR1 is SGHRS and CDR2 YFSETQ. CDR3 loop: CASSLDQGANGKLFF. DNA for the CDR3: TGCGCCAGCAGCTTGGACCAGGGCGCTAATGGAAAACTGTTTTTT. The complete variable domain, with remaining parts taken from reference TRBV5-1 and TRBJ1-4, reads KAGVTQTPRYLIKTRGQQVTLSCSPISGHRSVSWYQQTPGQGLQFLFEYFSETQRNKGNFPGRFSGRQFSNSRSEMNVSTLELGDSALYLCASSLDQGANGKLFFGSGTQLSVL.

This clone appeared a few times. This chain joins TRBV19 and TRBJ1-5, with 7 bases aligning to TRBD1. This CDR3 region has 15 residues. Trimming cost V 6 bases and J 6 bases; bases outside gene matches: 11. The germline gives CDR1 LNHDA, CDR2 SQIVND (reference sequence). The CDR3 is CASRTTGFGGQPQHF. Written as DNA, the CDR3 is TGTGCCAGTAGGACGACAGGGTTCGGGGGTCAGCCCCAGCATTTT. Variable domain in full (rest from reference TRBV19 and TRBJ1-5): DGGITQSPKYLFRKEGQNVTLSCEQNLNHDAMYWYRQDPGQGLRLIYYSQIVNDFQKGDIAEGYSVSREKKESFPLTVTSAQKNPTAFYLCASRTTGFGGQPQHFGDGTRLSIL.

The chain carries TRBV6-6 and TRBJ2-3; TRBD2 aligns across 11 bases. V shed 6 bases, J shed 6 bases, and the junction held 11 bases outside the gene matches. The CDR3 is made up of 16 amino acids. Germline assignment: CDR1 MNHNY and CDR2 SVGAGI (reference sequence). DNA for the CDR3: TGTGCCAGCAGACCCTATACTAGCGGGAGTACTGATACGCAGTATTTT. Amino acids: CASRPYTSGSTDTQYF.

This sequence joins TRBV30 and TRBJ1-6, with unresolved D. Germline lookup yields CDR1 GTSNPN and CDR2 SVGIG (reference sequence). V lost 5 bases and J lost 0, with 11 bases in between. The CDR3 has 15 amino acids. This CDR3 is CAWRSGSSYNSPLHF. The CDR3 bases are TGTGCCTGGCGATCCGGAAGCTCCTATAATTCACCCCTCCACTTT.

For this clone: The CDR3 does not close with the conserved phenylalanine or tryptophan, likely indicating a read error. The chain uses TRBV2 and TRBJ2-6, with D uncertain. V was pared by 4 bases and J by 5 bases, with 24 bases between. The CDR3 extends over 19 amino acids. Germline CDR1 reads SNHLY; CDR2 reads FYNNEI. The CDR3: CASSVEFQPIQSRANVLTS. The CDR3 nucleotides are TGTGCCAGCAGTGTGGAGTTTCAACCGATACAAAGTCGGGCCAACGTCCTGACTTCC.

This CDR3 reads CASSFTSSYGANVLTF. CDR3 nucleotide sequence: TGTGCCAGCAGCTTTACTAGTTCGTATGGGGCCAACGTCCTGACTTTC. The chain has TRBV7-6 and TRBJ2-6; a possible D gene is TRBD2 (5 bases). This CDR3 comprises 16 residues. Trimming pared 3 bases from V and 3 bases from J, leaving 12 bases between. The germline V gene encodes CDR1 SGHVS and CDR2 FNYEAQ. Full variable domain (outside the CDR3, taken from reference TRBV7-6 and TRBJ2-6): GAGVSQSPRYKVTKRGQDVALRCDPISGHVSLYWYRQALGQGPEFLTYFNYEAQQDKSGLPNDRFSAERPEGSISTLTIQRTEQRDSAMYRCASSFTSSYGANVLTFGAGSRLTVL.

The chain is built from TRBV5-8 and TRBJ2-1; TRBD2 matches at 8 bases. Germline loops: CDR1 SGHTS, CDR2 YDEGEE. CDR3 length equals 15 residues. V gave up 5 bases and J gave up 4 bases; unmatched junction bases: 8. In nucleotides, the CDR3 is TGTGCCAGCAGGTCAACTAGCGGAAATTACAATGAGCAGTTCTTC. Protein sequence: CASRSTSGNYNEQFF.

This chain joins TRBV19 and TRBJ2-1; D ambiguous. The CDR3 loop spans 15 amino acids. Germline values: CDR1 LNHDA, CDR2 SQIVND (reference sequence). Trimming took 6 bases from V and 0 from J, leaving 12 bases between them. The CDR3 nucleotides are TGTGCCAGTAGACCTGCTTACAGCTCCTACAATGAGCAGTTCTTC. Its protein is CASRPAYSSYNEQFF.

The chain combines TRBV2 with TRBJ2-2; the D gene could be TRBD1 or TRBD2 (5 bases each). CDR1 and CDR2 (germline): SNHLY, FYNNEI. The CDR3 spans 15 residues. V lost 7 bases to trimming and J lost 1 base, with 13 bases between them. CDR3 residues: CASTQEGLNTGELFF. Here the CDR3 DNA reads TGTGCCAGCACTCAAGAGGGGTTGAACACCGGGGAGCTGTTTTTT.

The chain couples TRBV7-3 to TRBJ1-1, with unresolved D. This CDR3 spans 13 amino acids. V lost 1 base to trimming and J lost 1 base, with 4 bases between them. CDR1 and CDR2 (germline): SGHTA, FQGTGA. CDR3 coding DNA: TGTGCCAGCAGCTTAATGGAGAACACTGAAGCTTTCTTT. This translates into CASSLMENTEAFF.

The chain employs TRBV18 and TRBJ2-7; TRBD2 agrees at 7 bases. V was pared by 2 bases and J by 3 bases, with 7 bases of the junction left unmatched. CDR1 is KGHSH, CDR2 LQKENI, per germline. CDR3 length: 15 amino acids. Here the CDR3 DNA reads TGTGCCAGCTCACCAGGGGAGGGAGCAGGCTACGAGCAGTACTTC. It is translated as CASSPGEGAGYEQYF. Complete variable domain (other parts from reference TRBV18 and TRBJ2-7): NAGVMQNPRHLVRRRGQEARLRCSPMKGHSHVYWYRQLPEEGLKFMVYLQKENIIDESGMPKERFSAEFPKEGPSILRIQQVVRGDSAAYFCASSPGEGAGYEQYFGPGTRLTVT.

The chain recombines TRBV6-5 with TRBJ1-2, with D hard to call. This CDR3 has 13 residues. Germline CDR1 and CDR2: MNHEY and SVGAGI. Trimming removed 0 bases at V and 4 bases at J, with 6 bases between. The CDR3 bases are TGTGCCAGCAGTTACTCGACCAGCTATGGCTACACCTTC. Translation: CASSYSTSYGYTF.

The chain joins TRBV4-1 to TRBJ2-3, with 9 bases aligning to TRBD2. After removal of 2 bases from V and 2 bases from J, the junction contained 2 bases not matched to a gene. The CDR3 sequence is 15 residues long. CDR1 MGHRA and CDR2 YSYEKL come from the germline V gene. The CDR3 region is CASSQPSGNTDTQYF. The CDR3 bases are TGCGCCAGCAGCCAACCTAGCGGGAACACAGATACGCAGTATTTT.